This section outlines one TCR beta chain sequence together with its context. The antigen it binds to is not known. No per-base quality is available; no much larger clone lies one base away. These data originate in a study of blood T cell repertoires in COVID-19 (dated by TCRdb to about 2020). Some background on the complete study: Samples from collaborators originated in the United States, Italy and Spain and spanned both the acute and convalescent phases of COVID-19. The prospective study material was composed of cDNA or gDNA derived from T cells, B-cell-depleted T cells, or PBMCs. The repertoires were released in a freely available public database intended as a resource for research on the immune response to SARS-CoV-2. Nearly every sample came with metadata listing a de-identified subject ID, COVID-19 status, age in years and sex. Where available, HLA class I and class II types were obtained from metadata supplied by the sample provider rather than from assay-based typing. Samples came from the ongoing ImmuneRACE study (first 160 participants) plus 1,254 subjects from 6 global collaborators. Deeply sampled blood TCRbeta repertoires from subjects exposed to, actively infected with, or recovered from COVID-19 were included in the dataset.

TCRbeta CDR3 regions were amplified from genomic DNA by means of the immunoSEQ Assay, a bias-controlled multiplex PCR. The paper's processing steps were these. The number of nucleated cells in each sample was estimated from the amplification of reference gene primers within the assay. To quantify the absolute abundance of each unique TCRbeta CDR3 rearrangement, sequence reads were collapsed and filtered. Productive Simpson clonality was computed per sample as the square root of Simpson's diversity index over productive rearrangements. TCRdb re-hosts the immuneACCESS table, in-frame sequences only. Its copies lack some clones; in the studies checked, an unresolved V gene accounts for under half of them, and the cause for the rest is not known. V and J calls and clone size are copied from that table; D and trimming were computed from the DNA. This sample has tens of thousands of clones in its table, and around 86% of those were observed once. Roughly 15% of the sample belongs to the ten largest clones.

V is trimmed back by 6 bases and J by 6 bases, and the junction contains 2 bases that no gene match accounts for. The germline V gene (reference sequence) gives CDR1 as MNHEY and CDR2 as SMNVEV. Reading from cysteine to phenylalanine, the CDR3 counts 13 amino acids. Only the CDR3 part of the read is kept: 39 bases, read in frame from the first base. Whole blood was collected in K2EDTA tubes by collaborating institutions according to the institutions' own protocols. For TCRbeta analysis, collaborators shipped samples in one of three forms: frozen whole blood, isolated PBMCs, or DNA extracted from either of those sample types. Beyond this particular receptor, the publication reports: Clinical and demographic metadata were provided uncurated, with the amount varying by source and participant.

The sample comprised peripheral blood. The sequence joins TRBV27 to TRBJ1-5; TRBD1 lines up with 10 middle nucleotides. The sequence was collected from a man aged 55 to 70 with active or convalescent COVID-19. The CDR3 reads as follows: CASSDRGPQPQHF. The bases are TGTGCCAGCAGCGACAGGGGGCCTCAGCCCCAGCATTTT.